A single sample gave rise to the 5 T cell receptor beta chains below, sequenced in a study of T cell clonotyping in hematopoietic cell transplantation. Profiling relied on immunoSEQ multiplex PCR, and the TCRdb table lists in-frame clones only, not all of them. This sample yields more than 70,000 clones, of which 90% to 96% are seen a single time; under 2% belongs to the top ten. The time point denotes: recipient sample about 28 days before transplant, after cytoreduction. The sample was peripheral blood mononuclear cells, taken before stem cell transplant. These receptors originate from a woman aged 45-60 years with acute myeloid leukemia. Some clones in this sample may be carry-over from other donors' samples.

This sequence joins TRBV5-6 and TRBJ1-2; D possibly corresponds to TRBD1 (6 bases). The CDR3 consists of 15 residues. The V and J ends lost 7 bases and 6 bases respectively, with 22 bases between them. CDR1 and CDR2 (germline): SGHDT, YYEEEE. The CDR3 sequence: CASAEQQGGWHGYTF. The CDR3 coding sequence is TGTGCCAGCGCGGAACAACAGGGAGGGTGGCATGGCTACACCTTC.

The CDR3 DNA is TGTGCCAGCAGCGTAGGGCGGCAGGCGAATAATTCACCCCTCCACTTT. Encoded protein: CASSVGRQANNSPLHF. The chain is built from TRBV9 and TRBJ1-6; D remains unclear. The ends were cut back, 0 bases at V and 5 bases at J, with 12 bases in the middle. Looked up from germline, CDR1 is SGDLS and CDR2 is YYNGEE. The CDR3 spans 16 residues.

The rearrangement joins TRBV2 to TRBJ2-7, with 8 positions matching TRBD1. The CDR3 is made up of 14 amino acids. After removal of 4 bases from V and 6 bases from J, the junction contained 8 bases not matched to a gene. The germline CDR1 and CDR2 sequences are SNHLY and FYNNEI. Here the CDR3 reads CASSVLQGASEQYF. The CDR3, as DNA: TGTGCCAGCAGTGTACTTCAGGGGGCATCCGAGCAGTACTTC.

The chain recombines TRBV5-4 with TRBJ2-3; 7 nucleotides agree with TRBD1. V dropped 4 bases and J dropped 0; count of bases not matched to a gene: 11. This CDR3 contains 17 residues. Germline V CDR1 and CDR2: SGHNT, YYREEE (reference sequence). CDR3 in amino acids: CASSIYPGQHSTDTQYF. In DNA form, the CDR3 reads TGTGCCAGCAGCATATATCCGGGACAGCATAGCACAGATACGCAGTATTTT.

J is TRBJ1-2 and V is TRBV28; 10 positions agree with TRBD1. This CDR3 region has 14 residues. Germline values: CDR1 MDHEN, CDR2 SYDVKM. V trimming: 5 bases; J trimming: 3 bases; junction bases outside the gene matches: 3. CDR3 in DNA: TGTGCCAGCAGTCCTGGGACAGGGGACTATGGCTACACCTTC. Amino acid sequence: CASSPGTGDYGYTF.